The source of this T cell receptor beta chain is a study of cytomegalovirus exposure and HLA in healthy donors. Notes on this clone: Its antigen is as yet unknown.

Assay: immunoSEQ multiplex PCR; the TCRdb copy retains only in-frame clones and omits some. The sample contains 71,000 or so clones, roughly 95% of which appear only once. Points from the study as a whole: The study listed 164 cytomegalovirus-associated TCR beta chains.

V shed 3 bases and J 2 bases; nucleotides not matched to a gene: 3. The CDR3 has 15 residues. Germline V gene lookup returns CDR1 ENHRY and CDR2 SYGVKD. The V gene is TRBV10-3, the J gene TRBJ2-1, with TRBD1 matching over 8 bases. Sequenced input: PBMCs. This TCR derives from a woman between 18 and 29 years old in good health and CMV-seropositive. The CDR3 DNA sequence: TGTGCCATCAGTGACGGGACAGGTCCCTACAATGAGCAGTTCTTC. Protein: CAISDGTGPYNEQFF.